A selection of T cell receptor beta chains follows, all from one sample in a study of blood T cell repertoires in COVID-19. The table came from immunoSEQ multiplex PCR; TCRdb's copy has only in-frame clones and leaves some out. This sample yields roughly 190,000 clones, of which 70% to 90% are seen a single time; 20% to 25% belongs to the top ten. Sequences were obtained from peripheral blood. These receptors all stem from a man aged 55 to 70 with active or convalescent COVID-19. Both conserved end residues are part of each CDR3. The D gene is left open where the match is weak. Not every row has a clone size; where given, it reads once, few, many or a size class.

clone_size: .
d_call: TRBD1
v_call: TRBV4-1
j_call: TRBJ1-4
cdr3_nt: TGCGCCAGCAGCTTTCGACAGGGTGAAAAACTGTTTTTT
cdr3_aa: CASSFRQGEKLFF

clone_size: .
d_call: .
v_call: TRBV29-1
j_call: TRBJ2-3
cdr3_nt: TGCAGCGTTGAGGGTCCCGGGAGAACAGATACGCAGTATTTT
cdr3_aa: CSVEGPGRTDTQYF

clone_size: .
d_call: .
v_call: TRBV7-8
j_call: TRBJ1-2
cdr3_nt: TGTGCCAGCAGCTTCTCGTACAGCGGTGGCTACACCTTC
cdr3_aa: CASSFSYSGGYTF

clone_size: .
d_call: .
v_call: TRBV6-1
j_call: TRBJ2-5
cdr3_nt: TGTGCCAGCAGTGACGGACTGAAGTACCAAGAGACCCAGTACTTC
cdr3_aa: CASSDGLKYQETQYF

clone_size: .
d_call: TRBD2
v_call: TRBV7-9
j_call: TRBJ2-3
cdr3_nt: TGTGCCAGCAGCACGGGACTAGCGGGCACAGATACGCAGTATTTT
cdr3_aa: CASSTGLAGTDTQYF

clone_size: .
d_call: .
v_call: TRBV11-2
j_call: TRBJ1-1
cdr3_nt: TGTGCCAGCAGCCAAAAAAGAGACAGCCAAAGTAAGAACACTGAAGCTTTCTTT
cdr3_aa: CASSQKRDSQSKNTEAFF

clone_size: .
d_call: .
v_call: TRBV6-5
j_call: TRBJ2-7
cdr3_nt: TGTGCCAGCAGTCGGGAACTAGCCGTATACGAGCAGTACTTC
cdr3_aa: CASSRELAVYEQYF

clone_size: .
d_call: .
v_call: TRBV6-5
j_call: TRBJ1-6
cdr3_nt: TGTGCCAGCAGGGATTTGCAGGGGTCACAACTCCACTTT
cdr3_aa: CASRDLQGSQLHF

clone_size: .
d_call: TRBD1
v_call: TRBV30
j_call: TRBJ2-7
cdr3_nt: TGTGCCTGGAGTCTCTCGGGACAGGGGTACGAGCAGTACTTC
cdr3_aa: CAWSLSGQGYEQYF

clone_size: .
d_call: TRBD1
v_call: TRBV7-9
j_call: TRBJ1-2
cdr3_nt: TGTGCCAGCAGCCTCACGCGGGACAGGAGTTCAACCTATGGCTACACCTTC
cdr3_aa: CASSLTRDRSSTYGYTF

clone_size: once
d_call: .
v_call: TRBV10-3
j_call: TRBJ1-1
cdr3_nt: TGTGCCATCAGTGAAGGACAAGGATCCACTGAAGCTTTCTTT
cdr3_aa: CAISEGQGSTEAFF

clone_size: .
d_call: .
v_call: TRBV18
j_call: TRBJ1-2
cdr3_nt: TGTGCCAGCTCACTCAACGTACAGGGTTACTATGGCTACACCTTC
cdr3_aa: CASSLNVQGYYGYTF

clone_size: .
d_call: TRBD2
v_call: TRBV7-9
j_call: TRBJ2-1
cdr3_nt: TGTGCCAGCAGCCCCTCGGGGCGGGGGGCGAACAATGAGCAGTTCTTC
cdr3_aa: CASSPSGRGANNEQFF

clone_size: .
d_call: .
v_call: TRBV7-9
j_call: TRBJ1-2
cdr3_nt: TGTGCCAGCAGCTTTTGGTCACAGGAAAACTATGGCTACACCTTC
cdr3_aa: CASSFWSQENYGYTF

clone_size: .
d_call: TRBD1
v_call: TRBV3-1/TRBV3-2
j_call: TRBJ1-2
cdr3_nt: TGTGCCAGCAGCCTTACAGGGGGACAATATGGCTACACCTTC
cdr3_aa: CASSLTGGQYGYTF

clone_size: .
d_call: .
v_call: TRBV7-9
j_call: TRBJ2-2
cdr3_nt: TGTGCCAGCAGCGTTGACAGGTCCGGGGAGCTGTTTTTT
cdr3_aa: CASSVDRSGELFF

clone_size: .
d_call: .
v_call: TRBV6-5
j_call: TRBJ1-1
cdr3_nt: TGTGCCAGCAGTCCCTCCGGCACTGAAGCTTTCTTT
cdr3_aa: CASSPSGTEAFF

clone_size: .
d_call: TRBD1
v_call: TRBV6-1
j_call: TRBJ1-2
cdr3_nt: TGTGCCAGCAGTGGTATCGGGTTGAGTGCGGGACAGGGGTACTACACCTTC
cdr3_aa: CASSGIGLSAGQGYYTF

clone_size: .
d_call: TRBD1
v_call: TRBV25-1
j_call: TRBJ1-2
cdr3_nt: TGTGCCAGCAGTGAAGGTGGGACAGAGACTATGGGCTACACCTTC
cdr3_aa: CASSEGGTETMGYTF

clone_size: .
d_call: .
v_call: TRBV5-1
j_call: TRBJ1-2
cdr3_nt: TGCGCCAGCAGATTTGAGCTACAGGGTCCCTATGGCTACACCTTC
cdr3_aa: CASRFELQGPYGYTF

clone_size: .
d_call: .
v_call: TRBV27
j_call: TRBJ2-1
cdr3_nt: TGTGCCAGCAGGACCCCGGAGAACCCGAGCTCCTACAATGAGCAGTTCTTC
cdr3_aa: CASRTPENPSSYNEQFF

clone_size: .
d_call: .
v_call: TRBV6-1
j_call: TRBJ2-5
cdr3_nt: TGTGCCAGCAGTGAGTTAGGCGGGGCCGGGACCCAGTACTTC
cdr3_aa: CASSELGGAGTQYF

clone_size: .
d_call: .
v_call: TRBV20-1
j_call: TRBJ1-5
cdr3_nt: TGCAGTGCTAGTGGCAGGGGACGCAACCAGCCCCAGCATTTT
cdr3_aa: CSASGRGRNQPQHF

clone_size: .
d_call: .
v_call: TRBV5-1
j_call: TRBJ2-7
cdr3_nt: TGCGCCAGCAGCTTGGCCGCAGGGGCCTACGAGCAGTACTTC
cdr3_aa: CASSLAAGAYEQYF

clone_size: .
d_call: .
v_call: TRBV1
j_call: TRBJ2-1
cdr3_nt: TGCACCAGCAGTCATCCGGGACTAGCGGGGAGGCGAAAGTACAATGAGCAGTTCTTC
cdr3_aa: CTSSHPGLAGRRKYNEQFF

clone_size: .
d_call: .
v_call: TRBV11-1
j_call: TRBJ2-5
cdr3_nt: TGTGCCAGCAGCTTAATTGGGGCGCGGGAGACCCAGTACTTC
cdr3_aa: CASSLIGARETQYF

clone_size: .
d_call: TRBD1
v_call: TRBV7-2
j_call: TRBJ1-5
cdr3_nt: TGTGCCAGCAGCTTAAACAGGGGAAGCAATCAGCCCCAGCATTTT
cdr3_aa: CASSLNRGSNQPQHF

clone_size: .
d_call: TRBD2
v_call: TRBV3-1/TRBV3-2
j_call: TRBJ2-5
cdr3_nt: TGTGCCGCCGGGAGGCCCCAAGAGACCCAGTACTTC
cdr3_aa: CAAGRPQETQYF

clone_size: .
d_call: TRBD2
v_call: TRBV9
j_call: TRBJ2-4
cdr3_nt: TGTGCCAGCAGCTCGGGACTAGTAGACATTCAGTACTTC
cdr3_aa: CASSSGLVDIQYF

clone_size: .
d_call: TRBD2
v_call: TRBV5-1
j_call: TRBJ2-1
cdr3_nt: TGCGCCAGCAGCCAGCGGGGGAACTCCGGCAATGAGCAGTTCTTC
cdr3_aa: CASSQRGNSGNEQFF

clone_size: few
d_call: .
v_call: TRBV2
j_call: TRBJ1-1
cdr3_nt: TGTGCCAGCAGTGGCAGGGTAGGAGCTGAAGCTTTCTTT
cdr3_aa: CASSGRVGAEAFF

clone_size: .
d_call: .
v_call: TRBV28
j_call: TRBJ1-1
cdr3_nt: TGTGCCACCACCGTCGGAGGGGCCCCTGAAGCTTTCTTT
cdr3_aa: CATTVGGAPEAFF

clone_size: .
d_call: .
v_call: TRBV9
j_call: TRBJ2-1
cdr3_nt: TGTGCCAGCAGCGTAGTACAGGTCTACAATGAGCAGTTCTTC
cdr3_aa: CASSVVQVYNEQFF

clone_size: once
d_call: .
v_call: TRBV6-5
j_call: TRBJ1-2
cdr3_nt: TGTGCCAGCAGCCAAAGAGCTAACTATGGCTACACCTTC
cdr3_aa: CASSQRANYGYTF

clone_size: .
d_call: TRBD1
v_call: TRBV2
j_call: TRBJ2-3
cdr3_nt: TGTGCCAGCAGCGTGGGACAGGGGGGAACAGATACGCAGTATTTT
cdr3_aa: CASSVGQGGTDTQYF

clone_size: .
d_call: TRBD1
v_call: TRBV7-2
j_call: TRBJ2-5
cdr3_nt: TGTGCCAGCAGCTTAACAGGGGGCACAGAGACCCAGTACTTC
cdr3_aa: CASSLTGGTETQYF

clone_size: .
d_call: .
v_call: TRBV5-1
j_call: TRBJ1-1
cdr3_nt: TGCGCCAGCAGCTTGGGGACAAAGAACACTGAAGCTTTCTTT
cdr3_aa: CASSLGTKNTEAFF

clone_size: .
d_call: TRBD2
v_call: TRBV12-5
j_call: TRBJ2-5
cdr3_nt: TGTGCTAGTGGTTTGGTACAGGCTAGCGGGGGGTTACTCCAAGAGACCCAGTACTTC
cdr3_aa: CASGLVQASGGLLQETQYF

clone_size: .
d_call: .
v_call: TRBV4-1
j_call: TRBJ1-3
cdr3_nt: TGCGCCAGCAGCCAAGGCCACGTACGAGGGTTAGGAAACACCATATATTTT
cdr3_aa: CASSQGHVRGLGNTIYF

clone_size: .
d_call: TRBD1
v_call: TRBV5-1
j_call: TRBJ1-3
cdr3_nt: TGCGCCAGCAGCTTGACAGGGGATCCGGGAAACACCATATATTTT
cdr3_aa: CASSLTGDPGNTIYF

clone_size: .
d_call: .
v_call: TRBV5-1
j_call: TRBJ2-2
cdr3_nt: TGCGCCAGCAGCGTTTCCGGGATTCTTAACACCGGGGAGCTGTTTTTT
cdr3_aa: CASSVSGILNTGELFF